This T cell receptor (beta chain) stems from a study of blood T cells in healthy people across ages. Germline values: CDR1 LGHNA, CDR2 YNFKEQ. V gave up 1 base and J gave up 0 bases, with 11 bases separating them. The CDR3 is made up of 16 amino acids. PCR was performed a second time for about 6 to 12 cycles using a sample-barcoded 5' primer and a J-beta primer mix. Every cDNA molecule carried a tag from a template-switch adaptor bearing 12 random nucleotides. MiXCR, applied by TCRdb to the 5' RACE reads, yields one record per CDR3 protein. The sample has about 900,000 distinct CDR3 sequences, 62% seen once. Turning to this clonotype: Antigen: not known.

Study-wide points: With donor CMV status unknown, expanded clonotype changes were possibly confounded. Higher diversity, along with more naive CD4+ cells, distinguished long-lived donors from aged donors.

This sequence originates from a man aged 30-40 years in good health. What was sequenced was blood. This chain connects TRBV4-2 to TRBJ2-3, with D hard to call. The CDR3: CASSQGASVSTDTQYF. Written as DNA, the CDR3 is TGTGCCAGCAGCCAAGGCGCTAGTGTCAGCACAGATACGCAGTATTTT.